A single sample is the source of the 6 T cell receptor beta chains below, sequenced in a study of a mutant IDH1 vaccine in newly diagnosed glioma. No antigen is known for these receptors. The method was immunoSEQ multiplex PCR; TCRdb's version includes in-frame clones alone and lacks a portion of them. The table shows around 100,000 clones, with 75% to 90% occurring only once. Time point meaning: week 11, during vaccination. The content of each vaccine dose was 300 ug of mutant IDH1 20-mer peptide, and topical imiquimod accompanied it. The sequencing used PBMCs, collected from a glioma patient whose treatment included an IDH1 peptide vaccine. These receptors were obtained from a woman aged 50 to 60 with glioma.

The chain employs TRBV27 and TRBJ2-7; TRBD2 matches at 13 bases. The CDR3 is 16 residues long. The germline V gene encodes CDR1 MNHEY and CDR2 SMNVEV (reference sequence). Losses at the gene ends were 5 bases for V and 7 bases for J; bases not matched to a gene: 11. In DNA, the CDR3 is TGTGCCAGCAGTCCTGGGACTAGCGGGACCCTAAGGGAGCAGTACTTC. Its translation: CASSPGTSGTLREQYF.

This chain links TRBV28 with TRBJ1-2; 8 bases align to TRBD1. The V gene's germline CDR1 is MDHEN and CDR2 SYDVKM. With 6 bases clipped from V and 4 bases from J, the junction kept 7 bases outside the gene matches. This CDR3 contains 14 residues. CDR3 nucleotides: TGTGCCAGCAGCCCCGGGACAGGAGTCTATGGCTACACCTTC. Translating gives CASSPGTGVYGYTF.

This CDR3 reads CASSFQPGQKKANYGYTF. The CDR3 nucleotides read TGTGCCAGCAGTTTCCAGCCGGGACAGAAGAAGGCTAACTATGGCTACACCTTC. The rearrangement joins TRBV28 to TRBJ1-2, with 7 nucleotides matching TRBD1. This CDR3 contains 18 residues. Germline CDR1 MDHEN, CDR2 SYDVKM. J lost 0 bases, V lost 3 bases, and 13 bases had no gene match.

The chain links TRBV30 to TRBJ1-6, with D hard to call. The CDR3 length is 13 residues. Trimming removed 0 bases at V and 5 bases at J, with 5 bases between. Looked up from germline, CDR1 is GTSNPN and CDR2 is SVGIG (reference sequence). CDR3 sequence reads: CAWSVQNNSPLHF. The CDR3 nucleotides are TGTGCCTGGAGTGTACAAAATAATTCACCCCTCCACTTT.

The DNA of the CDR3 is TGTGCCAGCAGCCCCAGGACAGGGGTAGACCACGAGCAGTACTTC. Amino acids: CASSPRTGVDHEQYF. The genes are TRBV7-9 and TRBJ2-7; 9 bases match TRBD1. This CDR3 has 15 residues. The V segment lost 5 bases and the J segment 5 bases; nucleotides outside the gene matches: 10. Germline CDR1 reads SEHNR; CDR2 reads FQNEAQ (reference sequence).

The rearrangement uses TRBV11-3 and TRBJ1-1, with a tentative D call TRBD1 (6 bases). There are 12 residues in the CDR3. Between the trimmed V and J ends, which lost 0 bases and 11 bases, there was a span of 10 bases. Germline CDR1 SGHNT, CDR2 YENEEA. CDR3 loop: CASSLEQGPAFF. CDR3 bases: TGTGCCAGCAGCTTAGAACAGGGCCCCGCTTTCTTT.